This section outlines one T cell receptor (beta chain) sequence together with its context. The antigen it recognizes is unknown. One end of the junction fails to match germline, which may point to a read error. CDR1 and CDR2 were assigned from the germline V gene (reference sequence) as SGHNT and YYREEE. The CDR3 goes from the cysteine to the phenylalanine over 16 residues. Only the CDR3 part of the read is kept: 48 bases, read in frame from the first base. The data belong to a study of glioma-infiltrating T cells (dated by TCRdb to about 2016). Background for the entire study: The low-grade gliomas were WHO grade II oligodendrogliomas or astrocytomas, while the glioblastomas were WHO grade IV tumors sampled at initial diagnosis rather than at recurrent diagnosis. Glioma patients received dexamethasone for six or fewer days before surgery. Sequencing coverage of about 4- to 11-fold of roughly 1 million peripheral T cells was targeted for blood libraries. Sequencing of TCR alpha- and beta-chain repertoires was performed on glioma tissue, on non-neoplastic brain tissue, and on matched peripheral blood mononuclear cells. To measure divergence between tissue and blood T-cell populations, each tissue-infiltrating repertoire was compared with the peripheral blood repertoire of the same patient. Three low-grade glioma patients, about 8 primary glioblastoma patients, and three non-glioma patients who contributed non-neoplastic brain tissue made up the paired cohort. What the work shows at the level of the full study, not this receptor alone: Very few CDR3 sequences were shared between tissue and blood, attributed to high CDR3 diversity and limited sampling. Patients with low tissue-blood divergence were marked by a signature set of shared blood CDR3 motifs, and this signature set was depleted in highly divergent patients. Group comparisons rested on small numbers: three non-neoplastic, three low-grade glioma and 7 or 8 glioblastoma patients. VJ-independent divergence between tissue and blood was lower than expected in non-neoplastic patients but higher than expected in all gliomas, particularly low-grade gliomas.

TCR alpha and beta CDR3 regions were amplified with the iRepertoire nested amplicon-rescue multiplex PCR (arm-PCR) platform from RNA. The input for one-step reverse transcription and amplification was about 95-400 ng of tissue mRNA or PBMC total RNA. Following bead purification, Illumina adapters were added by a secondary multiplex PCR, and libraries between 200 and 400 bp were gel-purified. The libraries contained internal 6-nucleotide barcodes that were used for demultiplexing. Sequencing of libraries was performed on an Illumina MiSeq with 2x220 or 2x250 nucleotide paired-end reads. In the paper's pipeline: FLASH 1.2.11 was used to merge paired reads, and BWA-MEM then aligned the reads to the GRCh37 human genome before TRA and TRB reads were extracted. For V and J assignment, an IMGT-derived reference of cassette sequences and CDR3 motifs that included pseudogenes was used. Three-frame translation of reads was performed, and productive CDR3s were defined as those with a C...FGXG motif and no stop codons. Unique combinations of V-J cassette pair and CDR3 amino acid sequence were defined as clonotypes. Hamming distance filtering was applied to reads, with thresholds set by the sequence error rate of each sample in mapped regions. TCRdb reprocessing: public reads trimmed at Q25 with fastp, clones called with MiXCR, in-frame beta chains kept. CDR3 protein duplicates are merged, each entry listing the most common genes and DNA. The authors' filters were not applied to this entry. A total of around 350,000 distinct CDR3 sequences appear in this sample, about two fifths of them only once. The ten largest clones represent around 11% of the sample.

Immediately after resection, surgical brain or tumor specimens were cryofrozen in liquid nitrogen, with peripheral blood cells collected concurrently. This receptor was identified in a human donor with low-grade glioma or glioblastoma, undergoing nonglioma brain surgery, or in good health (not recorded which). Specimen: glioma tissue, nonneoplastic brain tissue, or PBMCs (not recorded which). The chain uses TRBV5-4 and TRBJ2-3; the best D guess is TRBD2, with 6 bases matching. The nucleotide sequence reads TGTGCCAGCAGATTGGTAGTCGGGGGACCCACAGATACGCAGTATTTT. Its product reads: CASRLVVGGPTDTQYF. The full variable domain, with segments outside the CDR3 supplied by the reference TRBV5-4 and TRBJ2-3 proteins, appears as ETGVTQSPTHLIKTRGQQVTLRCSSQSGHNTVSWYQQALGQGPQFIFQYYREEENGRGNFPPRFSGLQFPNYSSELNVNALELDDSALYLCASRLVVGGPTDTQYFGPGTRLTVL.